The 22 T cell receptor beta chains in this list originate from one sample, sequenced in a study of T cells in Graves' hyperthyroidism and ophthalmopathy. The TCR beta CDR3 regions underwent amplification using RNA transcripts as the source. Researchers ran a first-round RT-PCR on the TCR CDR3 using the HTBI primer set. TCRdb fed the multiplex PCR reads into MiXCR, producing one record per CDR3 protein. The table lists 300,000 to 400,000 distinct CDR3 sequences, approximately 15% of them singletons. Sequenced material: blood. These receptors originate from a woman in her twenties or thirties with Graves' hyperthyroidism.

J is TRBJ1-5 and V is TRBV19; 7 nucleotides line up with TRBD1. Trimming cost V 5 bases and J 5 bases; bases outside gene matches: 9. The CDR3 is made up of 15 amino acids. CDR1 is LNHDA, CDR2 SQIVND, per germline (reference sequence). Here the CDR3 reads CASSWGGTGDQPQHF. In DNA, the CDR3 is TGTGCCAGTAGTTGGGGGGGCACAGGGGATCAGCCCCAGCATTTT.

This clonotype was recorded many times. The V and J genes are TRBV7-6 and TRBJ2-7; TRBD2 matches 11 bases. CDR1 SGHVS and CDR2 FNYEAQ come from the germline V gene. The CDR3 has 14 amino acids. Unmatched junction bases numbered 5, after V lost 5 bases and J lost 5 bases. CDR3 residues: CASSLTSGTHEQYF. CDR3 nucleotides: TGTGCCAGCAGCCTGACTAGCGGGACCCACGAGCAGTACTTC.

This clonotype occurred many times. The chain carries TRBV7-6 and TRBJ2-5, with unresolved D. Germline V gene data show CDR1 as SGHVS and CDR2 as FNYEAQ. CDR3 length: 13 amino acids. Trimming took off 5 bases at V and 5 bases at J, with 12 bases between the two ends. The CDR3 loop is CASSRSAGETQYF. CDR3 DNA sequence: TGTGCCAGCAGCCGGAGCGCCGGGGAGACCCAGTACTTC.

This clonotype was seen more than once but under ten times. This chain joins TRBV28 and TRBJ2-3; D ambiguous. V lost 0 bases, J lost 4 bases, and 2 bases lay in between. The CDR3 totals 12 residues. Germline CDR1 is MDHEN and CDR2 is SYDVKM. CDR3 nucleotide sequence: TGTGCCAGCAGTTTATGGGCAGATACGCAGTATTTT. Translated, it gives CASSLWADTQYF.

This clonotype occurred many times. The chain couples TRBV12-3 or TRBV12-4 to TRBJ2-2; TRBD1 matches at 7 bases. The CDR3 is made up of 15 amino acids. Germline trimming cut 7 bases from V and 4 bases from J; bases unmatched to any gene: 9. Here the CDR3 DNA reads TGTGCCAGCACCCCGAGGGGGACAGTCACCGGGGAGCTGTTTTTT. Its protein is CASTPRGTVTGELFF.

There are a few counts of this clonotype. This chain links TRBV20-1 with TRBJ2-3, with 7 bases fitting TRBD1. Germline assignment: CDR1 DFQATT and CDR2 SNEGSKA (reference sequence). Losses at the gene ends were 6 bases for V and 3 bases for J; bases not matched to a gene: 12. CDR3 size: 15 residues. In nucleotides, the CDR3 is TGCAGTGCACAACTACCGACAGGGCATACAGATACGCAGTATTTT. This encodes CSAQLPTGHTDTQYF.

Written as DNA, the CDR3 is TGTGCCAGCAGCGCCAACAGGGAAAGGGATACGCAGTATTTT. Encoded protein: CASSANRERDTQYF. The chain uses TRBV9 and TRBJ2-3; D perhaps matches TRBD1 (6 bases). The CDR3 length is 14 residues. The V gene's germline CDR1 is SGDLS and CDR2 YYNGEE. Trimming cost V 3 bases and J 6 bases, with 14 bases left between them.

This clonotype has a count of ten or more. The chain has TRBV6-1 and TRBJ1-5; 9 bases are a match to TRBD1. The junction had 4 bases not matched to a gene; V was cut back by 2 bases and J by 2 bases. This CDR3 region has 16 residues. Per the germline V gene, CDR1 is MNHNS and CDR2 is SASEGT. As DNA, the CDR3 is TGTGCCAGCAGTGAACTAACAGGGGGCCGCAATCAGCCCCAGCATTTT. Its translation: CASSELTGGRNQPQHF.

At least ten counts were recorded for this clonotype. This chain uses TRBV7-8 with TRBJ2-7, with TRBD2 matching over 7 bases. Trimming cost V 2 bases and J 3 bases; bases outside gene matches: 7. The CDR3 totals 15 residues. CDR1 SGHVS and CDR2 FQNEAQ come from the germline V gene. The chain's CDR3 is CASSLQASGDYEQYF. Written as DNA, the CDR3 is TGTGCCAGCAGCTTACAGGCTAGCGGAGACTACGAGCAGTACTTC.

The V and J genes are TRBV6-6 and TRBJ2-5; D is unresolved. The V end lost 0 bases, the J end lost 5 bases, and 10 bases lay between the germline ends. The germline CDR1 and CDR2 sequences are MNHNY and SVGAGI (reference sequence). This CDR3 has 14 amino acids. CDR3 coding DNA: TGTGCCAGCAGTTACTCTCCGGCCGCGGAGACCCAGTACTTC. Protein sequence: CASSYSPAAETQYF.

This clonotype has a handful of counts. The V call is TRBV7-6, the J call TRBJ2-6; 8 bases align to TRBD1. The CDR3 has 18 amino acids. After removal of 2 bases from V and 0 bases from J, the junction contained 6 bases not matched to a gene. Per the germline V gene, CDR1 is SGHVS and CDR2 is FNYEAQ. In DNA form, the CDR3 reads TGTGCCAGCAGCTTAAGTTCAGGGGGCCCCTCTGGGGCCAACGTCCTGACTTTC. Protein sequence: CASSLSSGGPSGANVLTF.

This clonotype was counted only a few times. This CDR3 is CASRGDRYSGANVLTF. In DNA, the CDR3 is TGTGCCAGCAGGGGTGACAGGTACTCTGGGGCCAACGTCCTGACTTTC. This chain links TRBV7-9 with TRBJ2-6; the D gene is possibly TRBD1 (6 bases). The germline gives CDR1 SEHNR, CDR2 FQNEAQ (reference sequence). The CDR3 has 16 amino acids. Trimming stripped 6 bases from V and 0 bases from J, with 12 bases between.

This clonotype was observed many times. The chain joins TRBV28 to TRBJ2-5, with unresolved D. Germline CDR1 reads MDHEN; CDR2 reads SYDVKM. The V end lost 2 bases, the J end lost 6 bases, and 4 bases lay between the germline ends. The CDR3 sequence is 11 residues long. DNA for the CDR3: TGTGCCAGCAGTTTAAGTCAGACCCAGTACTTC. Its translation is CASSLSQTQYF.

This clonotype was seen a few times. V is TRBV20-1 and J is TRBJ1-1; D ambiguous. The V end was cut by 5 bases, the J end by 2 bases, with 21 bases between. Germline V gene lookup returns CDR1 DFQATT and CDR2 SNEGSKA (reference sequence). CDR3 length: 16 residues. Written as DNA, the CDR3 is TGCAGTGCTCCTGACCCCCCGTACCTGGGAAACACTGAAGCTTTCTTT. As protein: CSAPDPPYLGNTEAFF.

This clonotype has at least ten counts. This chain links TRBV27 with TRBJ2-5; D is tentatively TRBD1 or TRBD2 (5 bases each). The germline V and J ends were trimmed by 4 bases and 5 bases, with 11 bases remaining between them. The germline V gene encodes CDR1 MNHEY and CDR2 SMNVEV (reference sequence). This CDR3 contains 13 residues. The DNA for the CDR3 is TGTGCCAGCAGTTGGGGGTCGTGGGAGACCCAGTACTTC. Its protein product is CASSWGSWETQYF.

The chain links TRBV19 to TRBJ1-1, with 7 bases aligning to TRBD1. J gave up 4 bases and V 6 bases, and 8 bases lay outside the gene matches. Germline V gene data show CDR1 as LNHDA and CDR2 as SQIVND (reference sequence). The CDR3 has 14 residues. The CDR3 loop is CASSLGGAGTEAFF. CDR3 nucleotides: TGTGCCAGTAGCCTAGGGGGCGCGGGCACTGAAGCTTTCTTT. Combining the CDR3 with reference TRBV19 and TRBJ1-1 gives the whole variable domain DGGITQSPKYLFRKEGQNVTLSCEQNLNHDAMYWYRQDPGQGLRLIYYSQIVNDFQKGDIAEGYSVSREKKESFPLTVTSAQKNPTAFYLCASSLGGAGTEAFFGQGTRLTVV.

The rearrangement joins TRBV14 to TRBJ2-5; the D is unclear. The V end was cut by 1 base, the J end by 1 base, with 13 bases between. This CDR3 has 16 amino acids. The germline V gene has CDR1 SGHDN and CDR2 FVKESK. In DNA, the CDR3 is TGTGCCAGCAGCCAAGGAAGGAGAGCCCTCCAAGAGACCCAGTACTTC. It translates to CASSQGRRALQETQYF.

This clonotype appeared many times. This chain uses TRBV28 with TRBJ2-1; TRBD2 matches 7 bases. The trim removed 6 bases at V and 7 bases at J, leaving 3 bases unmatched. This CDR3 is built from 12 residues. Germline V gene lookup returns CDR1 MDHEN and CDR2 SYDVKM. CDR3 DNA: TGTGCCAGCAGCCACGGGGGGAATGAGCAGTTCTTC. Its translation: CASSHGGNEQFF.

There are a few counts of this clonotype. This chain joins TRBV20-1 and TRBJ2-3, with 11 bases fitting TRBD2. Germline-derived CDR1 and CDR2 are DFQATT and SNEGSKA (reference sequence). V trimming: 3 bases; J trimming: 4 bases; junction bases outside the gene matches: 6. The CDR3 sequence is 15 residues long. CDR3 loop: CSARETSGTPDTQYF. The CDR3 DNA reads as TGCAGTGCTAGGGAGACTAGCGGGACGCCAGATACGCAGTATTTT.

This clonotype was seen repeatedly, ten times or more. V is TRBV2 and J is TRBJ2-3, with D possibly being TRBD2 (5 bases). Germline V gene lookup returns CDR1 SNHLY and CDR2 FYNNEI. V was pared by 9 bases and J by 2 bases, with 15 bases between. CDR3 length equals 14 residues. CDR3 bases: TGTGCCAGTAAGCCGACTATCTCCACAGATACGCAGTATTTT. Amino acids: CASKPTISTDTQYF.

The sample holds many counts of this clonotype. The V gene is TRBV11-2, the J gene TRBJ2-1; TRBD2 matches at 8 bases. Trimming removed 6 bases from V and 6 bases from J; junction bases left unmatched: 10. The CDR3 consists of 15 residues. The V gene's germline CDR1 is SGHAT and CDR2 FQNNGV. Written as DNA, the CDR3 is TGTGCCAGCAGTTTGGGGACTAGGGGCGGCAATGAGCAGTTCTTC. Translated, it gives CASSLGTRGGNEQFF.

This clonotype has just a few counts. This chain uses TRBV7-9 with TRBJ1-2; 8 positions agree with TRBD1. The trim removed 4 bases at V and 0 bases at J, leaving 4 bases unmatched. The CDR3 has 15 residues. Germline CDR1 is SEHNR and CDR2 is FQNEAQ (reference sequence). The CDR3 loop reads CASSSQGASNYGYTF. The DNA for the CDR3 is TGTGCCAGCAGCTCGCAGGGGGCCTCTAACTATGGCTACACCTTC. The full variable domain, rest sourced from reference TRBV7-9 and TRBJ1-2, is DTGVSQNPRHKITKRGQNVTFRCDPISEHNRLYWYRQTLGQGPEFLTYFQNEAQLEKSRLLSDRFSAERPKGSFSTLEIQRTEQGDSAMYLCASSSQGASNYGYTFGSGTRLTVV.